These 19 T cell receptor beta chains share one sample of origin, sequenced in a study of blood T cell repertoires in COVID-19. The data were produced by immunoSEQ multiplex PCR, yet TCRdb's version contains in-frame clones alone and is incomplete. The sample records about 380,000 clones, over 75% being singletons. The sample consisted of PBMCs or T cells enriched from blood (not recorded which). The source is a man aged 25-45 years who had recovered from COVID-19.

This chain connects TRBV27 to TRBJ1-2; D is possibly TRBD1 (5 bases). Germline values: CDR1 MNHEY, CDR2 SMNVEV (reference sequence). Trimming stripped 0 bases from V and 0 bases from J, with 11 bases between. The length of the CDR3 is 16 residues. The CDR3 loop is CASSLSGGQANYGYTF. DNA for the CDR3: TGTGCCAGCAGTTTATCTGGCGGACAAGCTAACTATGGCTACACCTTC.

The rearrangement links TRBV5-8 to TRBJ2-7; TRBD1 aligns across 7 bases. Germline lookup yields CDR1 SGHTS and CDR2 YDEGEE. This CDR3 has 14 residues. With V trimmed by 4 bases and J by 6 bases, 10 bases remained unmatched. The CDR3 nucleotides are TGTGCCAGCAGCGCCAGGACAGGATTAAGCGAGCAGTACTTC. This sequence encodes CASSARTGLSEQYF.

This chain links TRBV12-5 with TRBJ1-1; D is ambiguous. The germline V gene has CDR1 LGHNT and CDR2 FRNRAP. CDR3 size: 14 residues. The germline V and J ends were trimmed by 5 bases and 2 bases, with 12 bases remaining between them. As DNA, the CDR3 is TGTGCTAGTGGTATCCGCGGGTTTAACACTGAAGCTTTCTTT. Its translation: CASGIRGFNTEAFF. The full variable domain, in which reference TRBV12-5 and TRBJ1-1 provide the parts outside the CDR3, is DARVTQTPRHKVTEMGQEVTMRCQPILGHNTVFWYRQTMMQGLELLAYFRNRAPLDDSGMPKDRFSAEMPDATLATLKIQPSEPRDSAVYFCASGIRGFNTEAFFGQGTRLTVV.

The chain combines TRBV10-1 with TRBJ2-3; possibly TRBD2 for D (5 bases). Germline V CDR1 and CDR2: WNHNN, SYGVQD (reference sequence). Trimming cost V 2 bases and J 0 bases, with 12 bases left between them. CDR3 size: 16 residues. The CDR3 DNA follows: TGCGCCAGCAGTGAGCTTCCGGGGAAGAGCACAGATACGCAGTATTTT. This gives the protein CASSELPGKSTDTQYF.

This chain uses TRBV19 with TRBJ1-4, with unresolved D. CDR1 is LNHDA and CDR2 is SQIVND in the germline V gene (reference sequence). Trimming shortened V by 1 base and J by 10 bases, and 19 bases separated the two germline ends. The CDR3 runs 16 residues. In DNA form, the CDR3 reads TGTGCCAGTAGTATAGGATCCGGGGTCAGTCGCGGAAAACTGTTTTTT. It translates to CASSIGSGVSRGKLFF.

The V and J genes are TRBV5-6 and TRBJ1-2, with D hard to call. Germline V CDR1 and CDR2: SGHDT, YYEEEE. The CDR3 extends over 12 amino acids. The V end lost 4 bases, the J end lost 3 bases, and 7 bases lay between the germline ends. CDR3 sequence (DNA): TGTGCCAGCAGCGCCGGGGACTATGGCTACACCTTC. Translated, it gives CASSAGDYGYTF.

The rearrangement uses TRBV14 and TRBJ2-6, with 9 bases aligning to TRBD1. Unmatched junction bases numbered 10, after V lost 4 bases and J lost 0 bases. CDR1 and CDR2 (germline): SGHDN, FVKESK. The CDR3 is 19 residues long. The CDR3 DNA reads TGTGCCAGCAGCCGCTCCCGGGACAGGGCCAGCTCTGGGGCCAACGTCCTGACTTTC. Translating gives CASSRSRDRASSGANVLTF.

The chain combines TRBV5-6 with TRBJ1-2; 8 nucleotides agree with TRBD1. This CDR3 region has 14 residues. Germline trimming cut 6 bases from V and 6 bases from J; bases unmatched to any gene: 10. Germline CDR1 is SGHDT and CDR2 is YYEEEE. The CDR3 is CASTGDRGLNGYTF. DNA of the CDR3: TGTGCCAGCACCGGAGACAGGGGATTAAATGGCTACACCTTC.

The J gene is TRBJ2-7, the V gene TRBV7-8; possible D gene TRBD2, 5 bases. This CDR3 region has 15 residues. Germline CDR1 SGHVS, CDR2 FQNEAQ. V shed 5 bases and J shed 1 base, with 15 bases lying between them. In DNA form, the CDR3 reads TGTGCCAGCAGCCTCTACTTCGGGGATTCCTACGAGCAGTACTTC. Its translation is CASSLYFGDSYEQYF.

The V call is TRBV19, the J call TRBJ2-6, with TRBD2 as a possible D gene (6 bases). Germline V gene data show CDR1 as LNHDA and CDR2 as SQIVND (reference sequence). Trimming pared 1 base from V and 3 bases from J, leaving 16 bases between. This CDR3 contains 18 residues. This CDR3 reads CASSIVLMRGNGANVLTF. The CDR3 DNA follows: TGTGCCAGTAGTATAGTATTGATGCGGGGAAATGGGGCCAACGTCCTGACTTTC.

The chain links TRBV29-1 to TRBJ2-7, with D possibly matching TRBD1 (5 bases). Germline-derived CDR1 and CDR2 are SQVTM and ANQGSEA. V was shortened by 4 bases and J by 4 bases, with 14 bases between the two germline ends. The CDR3 extends over 13 amino acids. This CDR3 reads CSVASDSTYEQYF. The CDR3 DNA is TGCAGCGTTGCTTCCGACAGTACGTACGAGCAGTACTTC.

J is TRBJ1-2 and V is TRBV20-1; D gene ambiguous. The germline CDR1 and CDR2 sequences are DFQATT and SNEGSKA (reference sequence). Trimming removed 3 bases from V and 4 bases from J, with 12 bases in between. The CDR3 contains 13 residues. CDR3 bases: TGCAGTGCTAGTGCCCCGACGGGCTATGGCTACACCTTC. Residues: CSASAPTGYGYTF.

The V and J genes are TRBV5-8 and TRBJ2-2; D remains ambiguous. This CDR3 region has 14 residues. Germline-derived CDR1 and CDR2 are SGHTS and YDEGEE. Trimming stripped 0 bases from V and 2 bases from J, with 5 bases between. The DNA of the CDR3 is TGTGCCAGCAGCTTGGTAATCAACACCGGGGAGCTGTTTTTT. This translates into CASSLVINTGELFF.

The rearrangement joins TRBV19 to TRBJ1-3; D remains ambiguous. The length of the CDR3 is 11 residues. Germline lookup yields CDR1 LNHDA and CDR2 SQIVND (reference sequence). Trimming left V 7 bases short and J 4 bases short, with 5 bases between. The CDR3 loop reads CASIGGNTIYF. The CDR3 DNA is TGTGCCAGTATCGGGGGAAACACCATATATTTT.

The chain combines TRBV28 with TRBJ1-4; TRBD1 agrees at 7 bases. V gave up 5 bases and J gave up 1 base; unmatched junction bases: 7. This CDR3 is built from 16 residues. Germline loops: CDR1 MDHEN, CDR2 SYDVKM. The CDR3 coding sequence is TGTGCCAGCAGTCATGGGGACAGTGTAACTAATGAAAAACTGTTTTTT. Residues: CASSHGDSVTNEKLFF. The complete variable domain, with remaining parts taken from reference TRBV28 and TRBJ1-4, reads DVKVTQSSRYLVKRTGEKVFLECVQDMDHENMFWYRQDPGLGLRLIYFSYDVKMKEKGDIPEGYSVSREKKERFSLILESASTNQTSMYLCASSHGDSVTNEKLFFGSGTQLSVL.

About this clone: Other DNA sequences in the sample encode the same CDR3. This sequence joins TRBV12-3 or TRBV12-4 and TRBJ1-2, with 8 bases fitting TRBD1. This CDR3 is 13 amino acids long. After removal of 2 bases from V and 5 bases from J, the junction contained 1 base not matched to a gene. The CDR3 DNA follows: TGTGCCAGCAGTTTAACAGGGGGTTATGGCTACACCTTC. Its protein product is CASSLTGGYGYTF.

V is TRBV19 and J is TRBJ1-1; no clear D. The V end lost 7 bases, the J end lost 6 bases, and 9 bases lay between the germline ends. Germline V gives CDR1 LNHDA, CDR2 SQIVND (reference sequence). The CDR3 loop spans 11 amino acids. CDR3 in DNA: TGTGCCAGTACTGTGTATGCTGAAGCTTTCTTT. This gives the protein CASTVYAEAFF.

The chain couples TRBV7-9 to TRBJ2-7, with D tentatively TRBD1 (6 bases). CDR1 is SEHNR and CDR2 is FQNEAQ in the germline V gene (reference sequence). With 5 bases removed from V and 0 bases from J, the gap between germline ends came to 11 bases. The CDR3 runs to 14 residues. The CDR3 reads CASSPPDSSYEQYF. The CDR3 DNA reads as TGTGCCAGCAGCCCGCCGGACAGCTCCTACGAGCAGTACTTC.

The count of this clone is one. The chain recombines TRBV5-1 with TRBJ1-2; 8 bases are a match to TRBD1. Looked up from germline, CDR1 is SGHRS and CDR2 is YFSETQ. The CDR3 consists of 16 residues. Losses at the gene ends were 9 bases for V and 0 bases for J; bases not matched to a gene: 13. DNA for the CDR3: TGCGCCACCCGTGTCGGACAGGGTACGGCTAACTATGGCTACACCTTC. This encodes CATRVGQGTANYGYTF.